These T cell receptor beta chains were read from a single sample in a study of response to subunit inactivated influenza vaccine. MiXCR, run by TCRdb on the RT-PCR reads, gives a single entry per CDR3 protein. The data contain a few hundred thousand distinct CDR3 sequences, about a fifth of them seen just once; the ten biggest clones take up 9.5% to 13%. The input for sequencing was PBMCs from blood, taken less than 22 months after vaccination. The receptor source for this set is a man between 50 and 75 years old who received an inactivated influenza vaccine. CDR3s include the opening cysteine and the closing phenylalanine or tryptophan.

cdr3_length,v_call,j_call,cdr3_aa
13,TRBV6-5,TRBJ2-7,CASSSSVTAGQYF
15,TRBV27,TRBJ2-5,CASSFGSGGRETQYF
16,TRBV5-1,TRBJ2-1,CASSPDGLASYNEQFF
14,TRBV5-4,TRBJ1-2,CASRTGGVHYGYTF
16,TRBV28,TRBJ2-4,CASSFGGGLAKNIQYF
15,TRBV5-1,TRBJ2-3,CASSPGAGVADTQYF
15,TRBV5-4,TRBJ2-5,CASSVRDITQETQYF
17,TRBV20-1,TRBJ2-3,CSASRTSGRGGTDTQYF
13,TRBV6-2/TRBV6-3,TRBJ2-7,CASSYTRGNEQYF
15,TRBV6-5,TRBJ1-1,CASSYSMRMNTEAFF
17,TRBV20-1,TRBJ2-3,CSARDPRTGTTVDTQYF
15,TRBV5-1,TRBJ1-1,CASSNPQGMNTEAFF
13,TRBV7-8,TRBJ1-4,CASSRRGELGLFF
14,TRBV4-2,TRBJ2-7,CASSQGSGSYEQYF
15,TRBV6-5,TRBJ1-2,CASSYSSLANYGYTF
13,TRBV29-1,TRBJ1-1,CSVRDWMNTEAFF
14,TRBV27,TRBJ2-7,CASSLIAPGYEQYF
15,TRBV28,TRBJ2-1,CASSSGGQRYNEQFF
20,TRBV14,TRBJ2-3,CASSQDFWTSGGPSTDTQYF
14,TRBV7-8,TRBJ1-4,CASSFRTGVEKLFF
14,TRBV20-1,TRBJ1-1,CSARGAVVNTEAFF
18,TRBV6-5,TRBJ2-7,CASSYSLPLQGNPYEQYF
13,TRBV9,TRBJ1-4,CASSRLTGGKLFF
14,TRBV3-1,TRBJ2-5,CASSPTDVQETQYF
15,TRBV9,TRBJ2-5,CASSPGQGLRETQYF
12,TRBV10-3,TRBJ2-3,CAIAGGADTQYF
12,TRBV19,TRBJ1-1,CASSIETSEAFF
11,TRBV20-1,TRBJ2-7,CSAGQGYEQYF
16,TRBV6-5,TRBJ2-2,CASSYSGGMGTGELFF
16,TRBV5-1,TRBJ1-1,CASSERAGSANTEAFF
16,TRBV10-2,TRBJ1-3,CASAYSGPAAGNTIYF
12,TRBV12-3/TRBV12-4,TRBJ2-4,CASSLVRNIQYF
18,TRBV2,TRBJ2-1,CASKGGRAWASSYNEQFF
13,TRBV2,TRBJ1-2,CASSDGQFYGYTF
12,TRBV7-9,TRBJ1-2,CASSLAVGGYTF
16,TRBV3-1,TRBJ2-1,CASSQVTGQGISEQFF
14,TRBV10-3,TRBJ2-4,CAISDSIAKNIQYF
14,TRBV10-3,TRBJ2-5,CAISDGTRVETQYF
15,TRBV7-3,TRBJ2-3,CASSPSGLITDTQYF
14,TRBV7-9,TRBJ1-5,CASSRDISNQPQHF